These 20 T cell receptor beta chains originate from one sample sequenced in a study of response to subunit inactivated influenza vaccine. TCRdb re-called the RT-PCR reads with MiXCR, one entry per CDR3 protein. This sample yields more than 400,000 distinct CDR3 sequences, of which approximately 11% are seen a single time; more than 10% belongs to the top ten. The specimen was PBMCs from blood, collected roughly 45 days after vaccination. These TCRs come from a man aged 45-65 years who received an inactivated influenza vaccine.

This chain uses TRBV4-3 with TRBJ1-4, with 7 bases fitting TRBD1. After removal of 4 bases from V and 0 bases from J, the junction contained 5 bases not matched to a gene. The CDR3 runs to 16 residues. Germline-derived CDR1 and CDR2 are LGHNA and YSLEER. The CDR3 coding sequence is TGCGCCAGCAGCCTAGGGACAGTTGCAACTAATGAAAAACTGTTTTTT. This gives the protein CASSLGTVATNEKLFF.

This clonotype was found a few times. This sequence joins TRBV20-1 and TRBJ1-1; possible D gene TRBD1, 5 bases. The CDR3 is 13 residues long. V dropped 2 bases and J dropped 2 bases, with 9 bases sitting between them. Germline CDR1 is DFQATT and CDR2 is SNEGSKA (reference sequence). CDR3 sequence: CSARKGPNTEAFF. Written as DNA, the CDR3 is TGCAGTGCTAGAAAGGGACCTAACACTGAAGCTTTCTTT.

This clonotype was detected ten times or more. The chain carries TRBV20-1 and TRBJ2-1; D is perhaps TRBD1 (5 bases). This CDR3 contains 17 residues. Germline values: CDR1 DFQATT, CDR2 SNEGSKA (reference sequence). Trimming removed 0 bases from V and 7 bases from J, with 22 bases in between. CDR3 sequence (DNA): TGCAGTGCTAGAGATATTGGCAGGGAATTCGTTGGGAATGAGCAGTTCTTC. As protein: CSARDIGREFVGNEQFF.

This clonotype was seen at least ten times. The chain employs TRBV20-1 and TRBJ1-2, with a tentative D call TRBD1 (5 bases). Trimming took off 3 bases at V and 4 bases at J, with 15 bases between the two ends. CDR1 and CDR2 (germline): DFQATT, SNEGSKA (reference sequence). CDR3 length: 14 amino acids. CDR3: CSARRFGGGYGYTF. CDR3 in DNA: TGCAGTGCTAGGAGGTTCGGGGGAGGCTATGGCTACACCTTC.

The table lists this clonotype with a few counts. V gene TRBV6-2 or TRBV6-3 combines with J gene TRBJ2-3; D is unresolved. The germline V and J ends were trimmed by 2 bases and 6 bases, with 24 bases remaining between them. Germline CDR1 is MNHEY and CDR2 is SVGEGT. This CDR3 has 18 amino acids. The DNA for the CDR3 is TGTGCCAGCAGTTACCCTAGGGTCGGTTTGAGGTCGACCGATACGCAGTATTTT. As protein: CASSYPRVGLRSTDTQYF.

The chain has TRBV6-2 or TRBV6-3 and TRBJ2-5; 11 nucleotides match TRBD1. The CDR3 loop spans 13 amino acids. The V segment lost 4 bases and the J segment 5 bases; nucleotides outside the gene matches: 0. Germline V lookup: CDR1 MNHEY, CDR2 SVGEGT. CDR3 loop: CASSWTGGETQYF. CDR3 bases: TGTGCCAGCAGTTGGACAGGGGGCGAGACCCAGTACTTC.

This clonotype came up a few times. The chain combines TRBV29-1 with TRBJ1-4; tentatively, D is TRBD1 (6 bases). Germline V lookup: CDR1 SQVTM, CDR2 ANQGSEA. This CDR3 is built from 15 residues. The V and J ends lost 3 bases and 7 bases respectively, with 18 bases between them. The CDR3 DNA sequence: TGCAGCGTTGACGCCGATCAGGGGCCGGGTGAAAAACTGTTTTTT. It specifies CSVDADQGPGEKLFF.

This clonotype was recorded a few times. The chain uses TRBV9 and TRBJ2-7; no reliable D call. This CDR3 region has 15 residues. Trimming took off 3 bases at V and 0 bases at J, with 13 bases between the two ends. Per germline, CDR1 SGDLS and CDR2 YYNGEE. CDR3 DNA sequence: TGTGCCAGCAGCGCCAGTGAAGAGGCCTCCTACGAGCAGTACTTC. Encoded protein: CASSASEEASYEQYF.

This clonotype was counted only a few times. This chain uses TRBV4-1 with TRBJ2-5, with a tentative D call TRBD2 (5 bases). V was pared by 0 bases and J by 5 bases, with 10 bases between. Germline V gene lookup returns CDR1 MGHRA and CDR2 YSYEKL. This CDR3 spans 14 amino acids. CDR3 coding DNA: TGCGCCAGCAGCCAAGATTCCCAGCGGGAGACCCAGTACTTC. Encoded protein: CASSQDSQRETQYF.

This clonotype was detected only a few times. V usage is TRBV6-5 and J usage is TRBJ2-7, with D maybe TRBD1 (5 bases). V lost 0 bases and J lost 6, with 18 bases in between. Germline V gene lookup returns CDR1 MNHEY and CDR2 SVGAGI. This CDR3 spans 16 amino acids. CDR3 nucleotide sequence: TGTGCCAGCAGTTACTCGGGCTGGGGCGATTATGGCGAGCAGTACTTC. The encoded protein is CASSYSGWGDYGEQYF.

This clonotype showed up just a few times. The chain has TRBV15 and TRBJ2-2, with unresolved D. Germline CDR1 is LNHNV and CDR2 is YYDKDF (reference sequence). CDR3 size: 14 residues. The V and J ends lost 0 bases and 6 bases respectively, with 8 bases between them. The CDR3 region has the DNA TGTGCCACCAGCAGAGAAGTCGACGCCGGGGAGCTGTTTTTT. This gives the protein CATSREVDAGELFF.

This clonotype has a count of ten or more. The gene calls are TRBV20-1 and TRBJ1-2; tentatively, D is TRBD1 (5 bases). V lost 6 bases to trimming and J lost 0 bases, with 11 bases between them. The CDR3 length is 13 residues. Germline CDR1 is DFQATT and CDR2 is SNEGSKA (reference sequence). The CDR3 DNA reads TGCAGTGCCCAAGACAGAGCTAACTATGGCTACACCTTC. Its translation: CSAQDRANYGYTF.

This clonotype was counted a few times. The CDR3 DNA is TGCAGTGCTAGTTTCCTCGGCGGGCCAGCGCAACAAGAGACCCAGTACTTC. Translated: CSASFLGGPAQQETQYF. V gene TRBV20-1 combines with J gene TRBJ2-5; the D gene is possibly TRBD2 (5 bases). Trimming cost V 3 bases and J 2 bases, with 22 bases left between them. The germline CDR1 and CDR2 sequences are DFQATT and SNEGSKA (reference sequence). There are 17 residues in the CDR3.

This clonotype was counted many times. V is TRBV28 and J is TRBJ2-1; tentative D call: TRBD1 (6 bases). V shed 6 bases and J shed 7 bases, with 16 bases lying between them. The CDR3 totals 14 residues. Germline CDR1 and CDR2: MDHEN and SYDVKM. CDR3 nucleotides: TGTGCCAGCAGCCTAACGGGGCAGGGGAATGAGCAGTTCTTC. Translating it yields CASSLTGQGNEQFF.

This clonotype has only a few counts. The CDR3 bases are TGTGCCAGCAGCCAGACCCGTTGGGGGCAGTACTTC. As protein: CASSQTRWGQYF. This chain uses TRBV12-3 or TRBV12-4 with TRBJ2-7; D gene unclear. The V gene lost 6 bases and the J gene lost 9 bases, with 15 bases spanning the gap. This CDR3 spans 12 amino acids.

The table lists this clonotype with many counts. CDR3 region: CSARTLAGGETQYF. CDR3 coding DNA: TGCAGTGCTAGAACCCTCGCCGGTGGAGAGACCCAGTACTTC. The V and J genes are TRBV20-1 and TRBJ2-5; D ambiguous. V lost 2 bases and J lost 4, with 14 bases in between. The length of the CDR3 is 14 residues. CDR1 and CDR2 from the germline V gene are DFQATT and SNEGSKA (reference sequence).

This clonotype was counted a few times. This chain uses TRBV6-2 or TRBV6-3 with TRBJ2-3; 9 bases fit TRBD2. The germline CDR1 and CDR2 sequences are MNHEY and SVGEGT. The trim removed 2 bases at V and 3 bases at J, leaving 3 bases unmatched. CDR3 length: 15 residues. The CDR3 sequence: CASSYGLARTDTQYF. For the CDR3, the DNA is TGTGCCAGCAGTTACGGACTAGCGAGAACAGATACGCAGTATTTT.

This chain uses TRBV5-6 with TRBJ2-2; no clear D gene. Germline lookup yields CDR1 SGHDT and CDR2 YYEEEE. Trimming left V 1 base short and J 2 bases short, with 12 bases between. The CDR3 is made up of 16 amino acids. The CDR3 nucleotides read TGTGCCAGCAGCTTGTTGGGGTCGGTTAACACCGGGGAGCTGTTTTTT. Residues: CASSLLGSVNTGELFF.

This clonotype was detected many times. The chain combines TRBV7-2 with TRBJ1-2; 8 nucleotides match TRBD1. Unmatched junction bases numbered 5, after V lost 4 bases and J lost 4 bases. The CDR3 consists of 14 residues. CDR1 and CDR2 (germline): SGHTA, FQGNSA. The CDR3 DNA reads as TGTGCCAGCAGCTCAACAGGGGGTATCTATGGCTACACCTTC. Its translation: CASSSTGGIYGYTF.

The genes are TRBV20-1 and TRBJ2-5; 7 positions agree with TRBD2. Germline-derived CDR1 and CDR2 are DFQATT and SNEGSKA (reference sequence). V lost 1 base, J lost 2 bases, and 4 bases stayed unmatched. This CDR3 is built from 14 residues. The CDR3 spells CSARAAGSQETQYF. The DNA for the CDR3 is TGCAGTGCTAGAGCAGCGGGGTCTCAAGAGACCCAGTACTTC.